This is a list of T cell receptor beta chains from one sample in a study of cytomegalovirus exposure and HLA in healthy donors. Generated by immunoSEQ multiplex PCR, the TCRdb table keeps only in-frame clones and is missing some. The table has about 110,000 clones, roughly four fifths seen once. Sequencing used PBMCs. These receptor sequences come from a male donor in good health and CMV-seropositive. Both conserved end residues are trimmed from each CDR3.

V: TRBV6-6
CDR3: ASSPGTSVDNEQF

V: TRBV5-1
CDR3: ASSWGLAGGGYEQY

V: TRBV11-2
CDR3: ASSPPWRGSVNEQF

V: TRBV7-2
CDR3: ASSLSPSGYEQY

V: TRBV27
CDR3: ASRQQNTEAF

V: TRBV28
CDR3: ASRWGGSYEQY

V: TRBV5-1
CDR3: ASSDVGSGTDTQY

V: TRBV6-5
CDR3: ASSYSGPWTEAF

V: TRBV4-2
CDR3: ASSQTGSGGHEQY

V: TRBV6-5
CDR3: ASSYSIGGKQPQH

V: TRBV29-1
CDR3: SVGGGQAPYEQY

V: TRBV18
CDR3: ASSLGTGTYEQY

V: TRBV28
CDR3: ASSSGQGAFEPQH

V: TRBV27
CDR3: ASSLAAGVYTGELF

V: TRBV30
CDR3: AWSLAGAYEQY

V: TRBV4-3
CDR3: ASSQGHPTAFPSNQPQH

V: TRBV19
CDR3: ASSRQGAGETQY

V: TRBV5-4
CDR3: ASSLTWAQNTEAF

V: TRBV29-1
CDR3: SALPKGVDQGTQY